The 13 T cell receptor beta chains given below trace back to one sample, sequenced in a study of blood T cell repertoires in COVID-19. The data were produced by immunoSEQ multiplex PCR, yet TCRdb's version contains in-frame clones alone and is incomplete. The profile shows 15,000 to 19,000 clones, around 86% of them singletons. Sequenced: peripheral blood. These receptors came from a man older than 75 with active or convalescent COVID-19.

The chain couples TRBV20-1 to TRBJ2-2, with 8 bases lining up with TRBD2. V trimming: 3 bases; J trimming: 2 bases; junction bases outside the gene matches: 2. From germline, CDR1 is DFQATT and CDR2 SNEGSKA (reference sequence). This CDR3 is 14 amino acids long. CDR3 in amino acids: CSASSGANTGELFF. The CDR3 DNA is TGCAGTGCTAGTAGCGGGGCCAACACCGGGGAGCTGTTTTTT.

The gene calls are TRBV11-3 and TRBJ1-4; D is unresolved. Germline CDR1 is SGHNT and CDR2 is YENEEA. The V gene lost 1 base and the J gene lost 4 bases, with 7 bases spanning the gap. The CDR3 covers 14 residues. CDR3 sequence reads: CASSLGSGNEKLFF. The CDR3, as DNA: TGTGCCAGCAGCTTAGGGTCCGGTAATGAAAAACTGTTTTTT.

This chain uses TRBV27 with TRBJ1-3; D is perhaps TRBD1 (5 bases). V gave up 2 bases and J gave up 0 bases, with 8 bases separating them. The CDR3 spans 15 residues. Per the germline V gene, CDR1 is MNHEY and CDR2 is SMNVEV (reference sequence). The CDR3 region has the DNA TGTGCCAGCAGTTTACGGACAAACTCTGGAAACACCATATATTTT. It translates to CASSLRTNSGNTIYF.

The chain links TRBV27 to TRBJ1-2, with a possible D match to TRBD1 (5 bases). This CDR3 spans 15 amino acids. The germline gives CDR1 MNHEY, CDR2 SMNVEV (reference sequence). The V end was cut by 6 bases, the J end by 8 bases, with 22 bases between. This CDR3 is CASRSRADGIVGYTF. The DNA for the CDR3 is TGTGCCAGCAGAAGCAGGGCAGACGGAATAGTGGGCTACACCTTC.

This rearrangement joins TRBV7-9 to TRBJ2-1; 7 nucleotides agree with TRBD1. V was pared by 2 bases and J by 7 bases, with 5 bases of the junction left unmatched. The V gene's germline CDR1 is SEHNR and CDR2 FQNEAQ (reference sequence). This CDR3 is built from 14 residues. CDR3 in DNA: TGTGCCAGCAGCTTAACCCAGGGGGAGAATGAGCAGTTCTTC. Translated: CASSLTQGENEQFF.

The chain couples TRBV19 to TRBJ1-1; the D is unclear. The ends were cut back, 9 bases at V and 6 bases at J, with 14 bases in the middle. CDR1 is LNHDA, CDR2 SQIVND, per germline (reference sequence). This CDR3 region has 12 residues. For the CDR3, the DNA is TGTGCCAGCCACCACCCGGGGTCTGAAGCTTTCTTT. Protein product: CASHHPGSEAFF.

The chain employs TRBV3-1 (or the pseudogene TRBV3-2) and TRBJ2-5; TRBD1 might be the D (5 bases). V lost 6 bases and J lost 2, with 13 bases in between. This CDR3 contains 14 residues. In germline, CDR1 is LGHDT, CDR2 YNNKEL (reference sequence). The CDR3 reads CASRPRAGQETQYF. In DNA, the CDR3 is TGTGCCAGCAGGCCCAGGGCTGGGCAAGAGACCCAGTACTTC.

The chain carries TRBV7-9 and TRBJ1-2; D not resolved. Deletions cut 1 base from V and 8 bases from J, with 17 bases between. CDR1 is SEHNR and CDR2 is FQNEAQ in the germline V gene (reference sequence). The CDR3 spans 15 residues. The CDR3 protein is CASSLVGGEEEGYTF. In nucleotides, the CDR3 is TGTGCCAGCAGCTTAGTAGGCGGGGAAGAAGAGGGCTACACCTTC.

The rearrangement uses TRBV6-5 and TRBJ1-5; 10 bases line up with TRBD1. This CDR3 is 14 amino acids long. The junction had 5 bases not matched to a gene; V was cut back by 6 bases and J by 6 bases. Germline V gene data show CDR1 as MNHEY and CDR2 as SVGAGI. The DNA of the CDR3 is TGTGCCAGCAGCGGGACAGGGGTGGGTCAGCCCCAGCATTTT. Translated, it gives CASSGTGVGQPQHF.

J is TRBJ1-2 and V is TRBV7-9; possibly TRBD1 for D (6 bases). This CDR3 region has 13 residues. The V gene's germline CDR1 is SEHNR and CDR2 FQNEAQ (reference sequence). With 5 bases removed from V and 8 bases from J, the gap between germline ends came to 15 bases. Here the CDR3 DNA reads TGTGCCAGCAGCAGACAGGAACGGGACGGCTACACCTTC. Protein: CASSRQERDGYTF.

The chain links TRBV28 to TRBJ1-1, with D uncertain. Germline-derived CDR1 and CDR2 are MDHEN and SYDVKM. Between the trimmed V and J ends, which lost 5 bases and 0 bases, there was a span of 7 bases. The CDR3 extends over 13 amino acids. CDR3 region: CASSQEMNTEAFF. In DNA form, the CDR3 reads TGTGCCAGCAGTCAGGAAATGAACACTGAAGCTTTCTTT.

The chain has TRBV9 and TRBJ2-3; D remains unclear. The CDR3 has 15 residues. V was clipped by 3 bases and J by 5 bases, with 16 bases between them. The germline V gene encodes CDR1 SGDLS and CDR2 YYNGEE. The DNA of the CDR3 is TGTGCCAGCAGCGCCCTCCCTAGTCGCGGAGATACGCAGTATTTT. This gives the protein CASSALPSRGDTQYF.

The chain links TRBV6-2 or TRBV6-3 to TRBJ2-5; TRBD1 agrees at 8 bases. The germline V gene has CDR1 MNHEY and CDR2 SVGEGT. The CDR3 runs 13 residues. Germline trimming cut 5 bases from V and 5 bases from J; bases unmatched to any gene: 4. The CDR3 is CASSPGGWETQYF. The CDR3, as DNA: TGTGCCAGCAGTCCAGGGGGCTGGGAGACCCAGTACTTC.